Reported below is one T cell receptor (beta chain). The sample originates from a study of blood T cell repertoires in COVID-19. Study as a whole: Acute and convalescent COVID-19 specimens originated in the United States, Italy and Spain. PBMCs, B-cell-depleted T cells, or T cells provided the cDNA or gDNA that made up the material.

Libraries were prepared by immunoSEQ multiplex PCR; TCRdb keeps only in-frame clonotypes and omits some of them. This sample yields 150,000 to 180,000 clones, of which roughly 80% are seen a single time; 29% belongs to the top ten. Per the germline V gene, CDR1 is SQVTM and CDR2 is ANQGSEA. The V gene lost 3 bases and the J gene lost 6 bases, with 8 bases spanning the gap. The CDR3 totals 12 residues. The sequence was collected from a woman aged 55-69 years with acute or convalescent COVID-19. The sequenced material came from peripheral blood. This chain joins TRBV29-1 and TRBJ2-2, with a possible D match to TRBD1 (6 bases). Here the CDR3 DNA reads TGCAGCGTTGACAGGGGTCCCGGGGAGCTGTTTTTT. Protein: CSVDRGPGELFF.